This T cell receptor (beta chain) was observed in a study of blood T cell repertoires in COVID-19. Across the study: Donors in the United States, Italy and Spain gave samples during acute or convalescent COVID-19.

The CDR3 is 16 residues long. The V gene's germline CDR1 is SGDLS and CDR2 YYNGEE. V lost 1 base and J lost 4, with 14 bases in between. The study drew participants aged about 18 to 89 years from 20 to 30 US areas. Recovered status in Cohort 3 required two negative PCRs, clearance, or symptom resolution. Study processing details: Estimates of nucleated cell counts were drawn from the amplification of reference gene primers. TCRdb keeps only in-frame clones here, not all; method: immunoSEQ multiplex PCR. V, J and clone size reflect that table, while D and trimming were determined from the DNA. The sample consists of some 170,000 clones, almost 80% of them appearing once.

Sequences were obtained from PBMCs or T cells enriched from blood (not recorded which). This rearrangement joins TRBV9 to TRBJ2-2, with D possibly being TRBD2 (6 bases). This TCR derives from a woman aged 45-59 years who had recovered from COVID-19. The CDR3 here is CASSVFGGTGTGELFF. CDR3 DNA sequence: TGTGCCAGCAGCGTATTCGGCGGGACTGGCACCGGGGAGCTGTTTTTT.